The present TCR beta chain was sequenced within a study of blood T cells in healthy people across ages. Study at large: Researchers report that template switching captured about one barcoded beta molecule per two T cells.

The CDR3 covers 16 residues. Trimming took off 4 bases at V and 5 bases at J, with 19 bases between the two ends. This clonotype has only a few counts. The authors ran a second PCR of roughly 6 to 12 cycles using a sample-barcoded 5' primer and a J-beta primer mix. TCRdb used MiXCR to reprocess the 5' RACE reads, holding one entry per CDR3 protein. The sample holds 1.4 million to 1.5 million distinct CDR3 sequences, roughly 40% seen once. PBMCs numbering at least 7 million were isolated per sample. The sample taken for sequencing was blood. This sequence joins TRBV12-3 or TRBV12-4 and TRBJ2-3, with a tentative D call TRBD1 (5 bases). The clonotype comes from a woman in her late teens or twenties in good health. As DNA, the CDR3 is TGTGCCAGCAGTTCCCTTAGGACAATATCTCGAGATACGCAGTATTTT. It translates to CASSSLRTISRDTQYF.